The clone carrying this TCR beta chain was counted many times. RNA transcripts served as the template for amplifying TCR beta CDR3 regions. With the HTBI primer set, the TCR CDR3 went through a first round of RT-PCR. TCRdb re-analysed the multiplex PCR reads in MiXCR, keeping a single row per CDR3 protein. The data show approximately 640,000 distinct CDR3 sequences, with about a sixth seen just once and approximately 3.9% held by the top ten. The CDR3 runs to 13 residues. V lost 7 bases to trimming and J lost 4 bases; unmatched junction nucleotides: 5. Germline V CDR1 and CDR2: SNHLY, FYNNEI. This entry is derived from a study of T cells in Graves' hyperthyroidism and ophthalmopathy.

This TCR was recovered from a woman younger than 45 with Graves' hyperthyroidism. The rearrangement uses TRBV2 and TRBJ2-5; 8 bases agree with TRBD2. Specimen: blood. The CDR3 protein is CASKQAGVETQYF. The DNA of the CDR3 is TGTGCCAGCAAGCAAGCGGGAGTAGAGACCCAGTACTTC.